This T cell receptor (beta chain) was captured by sequencing in a study of human T cells and chemical hapten exposure. The time point: patch test 1, 2 weeks after DPC sensitization. The treatment: therapeutic diphenylcyclopropenone sensitization with weekly scalp DPC. Each donor was an alopecia patient between 18 and 70 years of age who qualified for DPC. This clonotype appeared many times. Its antigen is as yet unknown. TCRdb reprocessed the RACE reads with MiXCR, giving one entry per CDR3 protein. The table includes more than 80,000 distinct CDR3 sequences, around 7.8% detected once. Study-level findings and limits: With regard to DPC sensitization, TCRs above 1 in 1000 frequency did not change. The immune response of these alopecia patients might not match healthy individuals'.

The starting material was whole blood, obtained in connection with sensitization to the hapten diphenylcyclopropenone (DPC). This TCR was recovered from a woman in her 30s with alopecia areata. Some clones in this sample may be carry-over from other donors' samples.

The CDR3 DNA reads TGTGCCAGCAGCCAATTCCAGGGCAACTATGGCTACACCTTC. Encoded protein: CASSQFQGNYGYTF. The chain employs TRBV3-1 and TRBJ1-2, with D perhaps matching TRBD1 (5 bases). Trimming removed 2 bases at V and 2 bases at J, with 9 bases between. Per germline, CDR1 LGHDT and CDR2 YNNKEL (reference sequence). The CDR3 has 14 residues.